The 5 T cell receptor beta chains reported below all come from one sample, sequenced in a study of blood T cell repertoires in COVID-19 (dated by TCRdb to the early 2020s). Libraries were made using the immunoSEQ multiplex PCR assay. The table comes from immuneACCESS by way of TCRdb, which keeps in-frame sequences with V and J called. Part of the clones is missing from these tables; in studies checked, under half for an unresolved V gene and the rest for unknown reasons. This sample lists about 240,000 clones; 86% were detected once. Of the sample, roughly 12% falls within the top ten clones. Sample: peripheral blood. The source of these receptors is a man older than 75 with acute or convalescent COVID-19.

This chain uses TRBV6-2 or TRBV6-3 with TRBJ1-3, with a possible D match to TRBD1 (6 bases). The CDR3 totals 17 residues. The germline V gene encodes CDR1 MNHEY and CDR2 SVGEGT. Trimming took off 6 bases at V and 3 bases at J, with 21 bases between the two ends. CDR3 nucleotides: TGTGCCAGCAGCAGAGACAGGTTTACTGCAGGTGGAAACACCATATATTTT. Residues: CASSRDRFTAGGNTIYF.

The chain is built from TRBV4-1 and TRBJ2-3; D ambiguous. This CDR3 has 15 residues. CDR1 and CDR2 from the germline V gene are MGHRA and YSYEKL. V lost 6 bases to trimming and J lost 2 bases, with 15 bases between them. The chain's CDR3 is CASRRKEENTDTQYF. CDR3 bases: TGCGCCAGCAGGCGGAAGGAAGAAAACACAGATACGCAGTATTTT.

The chain recombines TRBV2 with TRBJ2-5; 7 positions agree with TRBD1. The ends lost 4 bases at V and 4 bases at J; junction bases unmatched: 3. The CDR3 length is 13 residues. Germline V lookup: CDR1 SNHLY, CDR2 FYNNEI. The CDR3 protein is CASSAEGAETQYF. The CDR3 DNA sequence: TGTGCCAGCAGTGCAGAGGGGGCAGAGACCCAGTACTTC.

The V call is TRBV19, the J call TRBJ2-1, with TRBD2 matching 9 bases. There are 18 residues in the CDR3. Looked up from germline, CDR1 is LNHDA and CDR2 is SQIVND (reference sequence). V shed 3 bases, J shed 1 base, and the junction held 10 bases outside the gene matches. CDR3 sequence reads: CASSISVLAGVSYNEQFF. The CDR3 nucleotides are TGTGCCAGTAGTATTTCCGTATTAGCGGGAGTGTCCTACAATGAGCAGTTCTTC.

This clone has a handful of counts. The chain has TRBV23-1 and TRBJ1-1; D is unresolved. Being an ORF, TRBV23-1 has a function that is uncertain. Trimming left V 1 base short and J 1 base short, with 7 bases between. The CDR3 extends over 14 amino acids. The CDR3 coding sequence is TGCGCCAGCAGTCAATTGCCAGAGAACACTGAAGCTTTCTTT. Protein product: CASSQLPENTEAFF.